A single sample is the source of the 17 T cell receptor beta chains below, sequenced in a study of blood T cell repertoires in COVID-19. Here immunoSEQ multiplex PCR was the method, and the copy in TCRdb shows in-frame clones only, minus some. The sample carries roughly 60,000 clones, about 87% recorded once. Sequencing was carried out using peripheral blood. These receptors came from a man between 65 and 85 years old with acute or convalescent COVID-19.

V usage is TRBV18 and J usage is TRBJ1-1; no definite D call. There are 12 residues in the CDR3. Looked up from germline, CDR1 is KGHSH and CDR2 is LQKENI. The V end was cut by 2 bases, the J end by 5 bases, with 6 bases between. CDR3 sequence (DNA): TGTGCCAGCTCACCAAAGACAACTGAAGCTTTCTTT. Translating it yields CASSPKTTEAFF.

The chain is built from TRBV5-1 and TRBJ1-6; TRBD1 is a possible D gene (6 bases). V was trimmed by 3 bases and J by 6 bases, leaving 10 bases between them. The CDR3 consists of 14 residues. CDR1 SGHRS and CDR2 YFSETQ come from the germline V gene. CDR3 sequence reads: CASSSGAGNSPLHF. CDR3 sequence (DNA): TGCGCCAGCAGCTCAGGGGCGGGTAATTCACCCCTCCACTTT.

The V call is TRBV30, the J call TRBJ1-1, with D perhaps matching TRBD1 (6 bases). Per germline, CDR1 GTSNPN and CDR2 SVGIG (reference sequence). V lost 0 bases and J lost 12, with 11 bases in between. The CDR3 is 11 residues long. The CDR3 is CAWSVGGITFF. The DNA for the CDR3 is TGTGCCTGGAGTGTTGGGGGCATAACTTTCTTT. Full variable domain (remainder filled in from reference TRBV30 and TRBJ1-1): SQTIHQWPATLVQPVGSPLSLECTVEGTSNPNLYWYRQAAGRGLQLLFYSVGIGQISSEVPQNLSASRPQDRQFILSSKKLLLSDSGFYLCAWSVGGITFFGQGTRLTVV.

The chain carries TRBV9 and TRBJ2-2; 11 positions match TRBD2. V dropped 5 bases and J dropped 4; count of bases not matched to a gene: 4. The CDR3 loop spans 15 amino acids. Per germline, CDR1 SGDLS and CDR2 YYNGEE. The CDR3 region has the DNA TGTGCCAGCAGGATGGGACTAGCGGCCACCGGGGAGCTGTTTTTT. It translates to CASRMGLAATGELFF.

This chain connects TRBV19 to TRBJ1-1, with no clear D. The V and J ends lost 4 bases and 6 bases respectively, with 15 bases between them. The CDR3 is 14 amino acids. The germline V gene has CDR1 LNHDA and CDR2 SQIVND (reference sequence). Here the CDR3 DNA reads TGTGCCAGTAGTACCGGGTTTGAGGGCTCTGAAGCTTTCTTT. Amino acid sequence: CASSTGFEGSEAFF.

The chain joins TRBV24-1 to TRBJ2-7; 8 nucleotides agree with TRBD2. CDR1 is KGHDR, CDR2 SFDVKD, per germline. CDR3 length: 16 residues. J gave up 2 bases and V 4 bases, and 9 bases lay outside the gene matches. In DNA form, the CDR3 reads TGTGCCACCAGTGACGCCTCGGCGGGAGGACCCTACGAGCAGTACTTC. It codes for CATSDASAGGPYEQYF.

A few counts support this clone. The gene calls are TRBV25-1 and TRBJ2-7; TRBD2 is a possible D gene (6 bases). This CDR3 comprises 14 residues. Germline V lookup: CDR1 MGHDK, CDR2 SYGVNS. The V and J ends lost 3 bases and 1 base respectively, with 10 bases between them. CDR3 in DNA: TGTGCCAGCAGTGAGGGGGGAGTTTCCTACGAGCAGTACTTC. Translating gives CASSEGGVSYEQYF.

The chain joins TRBV10-1 to TRBJ1-1, with TRBD1 identical over 7 bases. The CDR3 length is 15 residues. Germline trimming cut 10 bases from V and 2 bases from J; bases unmatched to any gene: 13. Germline V gives CDR1 WNHNN, CDR2 SYGVQD (reference sequence). The CDR3 sequence: CATYYRQGLNTEAFF. DNA for the CDR3: TGCGCCACTTATTACCGACAGGGCCTAAACACTGAAGCTTTCTTT.

This clone was seen just once. V gene TRBV27 combines with J gene TRBJ2-7; the match to TRBD1 covers 10 bases. V lost 10 bases and J lost 5; bases outside the gene matches: 8. The germline gives CDR1 MNHEY, CDR2 SMNVEV (reference sequence). This CDR3 comprises 13 residues. The CDR3: CAIPGQGTHEQYF. The CDR3 nucleotides are TGTGCCATTCCGGGACAGGGGACCCACGAGCAGTACTTC.

The chain links TRBV5-1 to TRBJ2-6, with 8 bases aligning to TRBD1. Germline assignment: CDR1 SGHRS and CDR2 YFSETQ. The junction had 12 bases not matched to a gene; V was cut back by 4 bases and J by 0 bases. CDR3 length equals 19 residues. CDR3 sequence: CASSKGVQGAASGANVLTF. The CDR3 nucleotides are TGCGCCAGCAGCAAGGGGGTGCAGGGGGCGGCCTCTGGGGCCAACGTCCTGACTTTC.

This chain joins TRBV9 and TRBJ2-7, with TRBD1 identical over 12 bases. The CDR3 sequence is 14 residues long. With 2 bases clipped from V and 6 bases from J, the junction kept 3 bases outside the gene matches. Germline CDR1 reads SGDLS; CDR2 reads YYNGEE. The CDR3, as DNA: TGTGCCAGCAGCGTGAGGGACAGGGGGCTCGAGCAGTACTTC. This gives the protein CASSVRDRGLEQYF.

In regard to this clone: It is unclear where the CDR3 begins or ends on the DNA, so no DNA is shown, and the CDR3 is as TCRdb lists it. This chain connects TRBV27 to TRBJ2-1; the DNA was not used to check the table's D call, TRBD1. From germline, CDR1 is MNHEY and CDR2 SMNVEV (reference sequence). The CDR3 has 16 residues if both end residues are counted. This CDR3 reads CASSFFGQGGIHEQFF.

The chain joins TRBV7-9 to TRBJ2-1, with TRBD2 identical over 10 bases. Germline V lookup: CDR1 SEHNR, CDR2 FQNEAQ (reference sequence). The CDR3 length is 16 residues. J gave up 2 bases and V 7 bases, and 8 bases lay outside the gene matches. CDR3 in amino acids: CASTRTSGNTYNEQFF. The CDR3 DNA reads as TGTGCCAGCACCAGGACTAGCGGAAACACCTACAATGAGCAGTTCTTC.

The chain links TRBV30 to TRBJ1-4, with D tentatively TRBD1 (5 bases). The CDR3 runs 12 residues. Trimming stripped 3 bases from V and 8 bases from J, with 10 bases between. Germline lookup yields CDR1 GTSNPN and CDR2 SVGIG (reference sequence). The CDR3 DNA reads as TGTGCCTGGAGCCTGGAGGGGGAAAAACTGTTTTTT. Translation gives CAWSLEGEKLFF.

Turning to this clone: At one end the junction does not follow the germline gene, possibly because of a read error. The chain employs TRBV7-2 and TRBJ2-3, with TRBD2 matching over 9 bases. The V gene's germline CDR1 is SGHTA and CDR2 FQGNSA. The CDR3 consists of 14 residues. CDR3 in amino acids: CASSLSSGGLSLSF. In DNA form, the CDR3 reads TGTGCCAGCAGCTTAAGTAGCGGGGGCTTATCGCTGTCTTTT.

The V and J genes are TRBV28 and TRBJ1-2; the match to TRBD1 covers 7 bases. The CDR3 contains 16 residues. V was clipped by 5 bases and J by 4 bases; unmatched bases: 13. Per the germline V gene, CDR1 is MDHEN and CDR2 is SYDVKM. The CDR3 sequence: CASSGQDHHGLYGYTF. The CDR3 region has the DNA TGTGCCAGCAGTGGACAGGATCACCATGGCCTCTATGGCTACACCTTC.

The J gene is TRBJ2-7, the V gene TRBV5-1; a weak D match, TRBD2 (6 bases). CDR1 is SGHRS, CDR2 YFSETQ, per germline. V dropped 2 bases and J dropped 3 bases, with 21 bases sitting between them. This CDR3 has 17 residues. CDR3 in amino acids: CASSFGRAPRRDYEQYF. The CDR3 DNA is TGCGCCAGCAGCTTTGGTAGGGCCCCAAGGCGGGACTACGAGCAGTACTTC. The full variable domain, in which reference TRBV5-1 and TRBJ2-7 provide the parts outside the CDR3, is KAGVTQTPRYLIKTRGQQVTLSCSPISGHRSVSWYQQTPGQGLQFLFEYFSETQRNKGNFPGRFSGRQFSNSRSEMNVSTLELGDSALYLCASSFGRAPRRDYEQYFGPGTRLTVT.